The clone carrying this T cell receptor (beta chain) showed up many times. The sample originates from a study of breast tumors, draining lymph nodes, adjacent tissues. The CDR3 loop spans 14 amino acids. Trimming at V came to 3 bases and at J to 3 bases, leaving 1 base not matched to a gene. Germline loops: CDR1 SGHDT, CDR2 YYEEEE. TCRdb re-derived calls from the multiplex PCR reads in MiXCR, one entry per CDR3 protein. This table holds roughly 70,000 distinct CDR3 sequences, less than 50% found once. This sequence originates from a female donor with breast cancer. Some clones in this sample may be carry-over from other donors' samples. The sequencing sample was made of breast tumor tissue. The chain combines TRBV5-6 with TRBJ2-5; 11 positions agree with TRBD2. CDR3 DNA: TGTGCCAGCAGCTCGGGACTAGCGGAAGAGACCCAGTACTTC. Translating it yields CASSSGLAEETQYF.